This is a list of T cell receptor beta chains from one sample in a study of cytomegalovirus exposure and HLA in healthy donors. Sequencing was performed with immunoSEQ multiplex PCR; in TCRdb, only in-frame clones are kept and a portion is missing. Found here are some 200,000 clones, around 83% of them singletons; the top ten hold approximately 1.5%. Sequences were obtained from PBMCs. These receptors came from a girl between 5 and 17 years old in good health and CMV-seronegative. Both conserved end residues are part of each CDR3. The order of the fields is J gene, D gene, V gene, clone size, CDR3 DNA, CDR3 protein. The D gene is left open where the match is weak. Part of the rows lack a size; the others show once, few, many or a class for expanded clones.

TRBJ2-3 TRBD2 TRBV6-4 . TGTGCCAGCAGTGTTAGCGGGTCGGAAGACAACACAGATACGCAGTATTTT CASSVSGSEDNTDTQYF
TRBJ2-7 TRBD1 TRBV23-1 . TGCGCCAGCAGTCAATCGGGACAGGGGTACGAGCAGTACTTC CASSQSGQGYEQYF
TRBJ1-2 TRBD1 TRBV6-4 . TGTGCCAGCAGTGTCCGGGACAGCGGGTATGGCTACACCTTC CASSVRDSGYGYTF
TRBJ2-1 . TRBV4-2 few TGTGCCAGCAGCCTAGGACGGGAGACTGAGCAGTTCTTC CASSLGRETEQFF
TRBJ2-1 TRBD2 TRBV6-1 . TGTGCCAGCAGTGTTTTTGAACTAGCGGGGTCGGGTCAGTTCTTC CASSVFELAGSGQFF
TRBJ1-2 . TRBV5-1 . TGCGCCAGCAGCTTGTCGTCAGGGAACTATGGCTACACCTTC CASSLSSGNYGYTF
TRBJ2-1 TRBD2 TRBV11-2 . TGTGCCAGCAGTCTGACTAGCGGGGCATACAATGAGCAGTTCTTC CASSLTSGAYNEQFF
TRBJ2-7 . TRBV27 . TGTGCCAGTTTAGGAAGGGACTTCTCCTACGAGCAGTACTTC CASLGRDFSYEQYF
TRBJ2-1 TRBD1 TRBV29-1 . TGCAGCGTCAGAAACAGGGGAAATGAGCAGTTCTTC CSVRNRGNEQFF
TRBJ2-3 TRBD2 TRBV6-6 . TGTGCCAGCAGTTACTCGACTAACGGGGGGGCAGATACGCAGTATTTT CASSYSTNGGADTQYF
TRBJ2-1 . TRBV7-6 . TGTGCCAGCAGCCTGGCAGGGATGAGCTCCTACAATGAGCAGTTCTTC CASSLAGMSSYNEQFF
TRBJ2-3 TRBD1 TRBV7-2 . TGTGCCAGCAGCATAGCCCGGACAGGTGGGGGAATACGCACAGATACGCAGTATTTT CASSIARTGGGIRTDTQYF
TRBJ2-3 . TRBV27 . TGTGCCAGCAGTTCCTACGGGATAGATACGCAGTATTTT CASSSYGIDTQYF
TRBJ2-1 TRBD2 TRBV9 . TGTGCCAGCAGCCCCCGACTAGCCGGGTACAATGAGCAGTTCTTC CASSPRLAGYNEQFF
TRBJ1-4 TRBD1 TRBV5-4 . TGTGCCAGCAGCGGACAGGGAGCACGAGAAAAACTGTTTTTT CASSGQGAREKLFF
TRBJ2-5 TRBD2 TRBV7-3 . TGTGCCAGCAGCCCCTCCCCGGCTAGCGGGCGAGAGACCCAGTACTTC CASSPSPASGRETQYF
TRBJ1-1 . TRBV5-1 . TGCGCCAGCAGCCAATCAGGGCAGGGCACGGCTTTCTTT CASSQSGQGTAFF
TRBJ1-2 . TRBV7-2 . TGTGCCAGCAGCCCACAGGGAGGGACCGTCTATGGCTACACCTTC CASSPQGGTVYGYTF
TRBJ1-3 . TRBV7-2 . TGTGCCAGCAGCCGAATACAGGCGGGGGCTTCTGGAAACACCATATATTTT CASSRIQAGASGNTIYF
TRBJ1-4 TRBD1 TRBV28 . TGTGCCAGCAGTTTAGGGGACAGTTCTCGGAAAAGGGTGTTTTTT CASSLGDSSRKRVFF
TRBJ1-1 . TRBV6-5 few TGTGCCAGCAGTACTCAACAGGGACGCGCTGAAGCTTTCTTT CASSTQQGRAEAFF
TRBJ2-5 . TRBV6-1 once TGTGCCAGCAGTGAACAGATACAGCAAGAGACCCAGTACTTC CASSEQIQQETQYF
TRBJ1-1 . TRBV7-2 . TGTGCCAGCAGCACCCGGTCCGGCACTGAAGCTTTCTTT CASSTRSGTEAFF
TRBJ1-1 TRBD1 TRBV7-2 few TGTGCCAGCAGCTTCACAGGGGGCACTGAAGCTTTCTTT CASSFTGGTEAFF
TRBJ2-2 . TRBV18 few TGTGCCAGCTCACCAACAGACACCGGGGAGCTGTTTTTT CASSPTDTGELFF
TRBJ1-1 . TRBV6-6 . TGTGCCAGCAGTCTTTCAGATGAAGCTTTCTTT CASSLSDEAFF
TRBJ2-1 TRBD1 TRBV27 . TGTGCCAGCAGTAGTGGTAAAGGACAGGTCGGTCATGAGCAGTTCTTC CASSSGKGQVGHEQFF
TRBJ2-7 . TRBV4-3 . TGCGCCAGCAGCCAACGTCCCACTAGCTCCTACGAGCAGTACTTC CASSQRPTSSYEQYF
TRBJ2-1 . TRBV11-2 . TGTGCCAGCACCTCCAGGGGCTCCTACAATGAGCAGTTCTTC CASTSRGSYNEQFF
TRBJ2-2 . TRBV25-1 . TGTGCCAGCAGTGTAAAAAACACCGGGGAGCTGTTTTTT CASSVKNTGELFF
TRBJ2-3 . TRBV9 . TGTGCCAGCAGCCCCGGAGGGGGCCGGGATACGCAGTATTTT CASSPGGGRDTQYF
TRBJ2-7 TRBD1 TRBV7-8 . TGTGCCAGCACCTCAAAACAGGGGATAACCTACGAGCAGTACTTC CASTSKQGITYEQYF
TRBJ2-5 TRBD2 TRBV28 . TGTGCCAGCAGTCCCCCGGGGGGGGTAGAGACCCAGTACTTC CASSPPGGVETQYF